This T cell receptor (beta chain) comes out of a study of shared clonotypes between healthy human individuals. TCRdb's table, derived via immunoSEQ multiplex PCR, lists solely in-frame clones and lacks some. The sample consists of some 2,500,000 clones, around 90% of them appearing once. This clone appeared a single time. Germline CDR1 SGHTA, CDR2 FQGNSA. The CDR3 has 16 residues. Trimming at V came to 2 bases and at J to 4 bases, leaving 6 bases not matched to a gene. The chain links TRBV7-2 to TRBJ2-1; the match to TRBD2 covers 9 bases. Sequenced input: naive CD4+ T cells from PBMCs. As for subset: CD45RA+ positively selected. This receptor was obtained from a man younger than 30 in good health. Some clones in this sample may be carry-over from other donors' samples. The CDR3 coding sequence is TGTGCCAGCAGCTTACGGGCTAGCGGGACTTACAATGAGCAGTTCTTC. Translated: CASSLRASGTYNEQFF.